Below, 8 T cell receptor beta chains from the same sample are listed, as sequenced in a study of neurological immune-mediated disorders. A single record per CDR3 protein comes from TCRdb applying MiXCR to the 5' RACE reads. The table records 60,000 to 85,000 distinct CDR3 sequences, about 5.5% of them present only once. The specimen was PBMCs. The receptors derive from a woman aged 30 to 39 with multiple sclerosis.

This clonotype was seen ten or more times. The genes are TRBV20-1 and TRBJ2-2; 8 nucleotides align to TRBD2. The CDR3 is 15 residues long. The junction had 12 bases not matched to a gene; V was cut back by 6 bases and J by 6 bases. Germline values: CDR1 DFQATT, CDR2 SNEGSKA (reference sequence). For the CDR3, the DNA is TGCAGTGCCCCGGGCCCCGGGAGGGTCGCCGGGGAGCTGTTTTTT. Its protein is CSAPGPGRVAGELFF.

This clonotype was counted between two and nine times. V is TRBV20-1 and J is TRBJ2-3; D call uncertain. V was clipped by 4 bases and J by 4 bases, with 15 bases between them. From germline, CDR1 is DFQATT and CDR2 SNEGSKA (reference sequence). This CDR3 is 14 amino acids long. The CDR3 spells CSATWAKGSDTQYF. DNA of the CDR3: TGCAGTGCTACGTGGGCCAAGGGCTCAGATACGCAGTATTTT.

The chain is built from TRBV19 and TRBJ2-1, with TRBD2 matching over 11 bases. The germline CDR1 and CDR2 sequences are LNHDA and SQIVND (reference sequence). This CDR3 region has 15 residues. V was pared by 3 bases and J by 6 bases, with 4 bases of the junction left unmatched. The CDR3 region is CASSMYTSGGNEQFF. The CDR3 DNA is TGTGCCAGTAGTATGTACACTAGCGGGGGCAATGAGCAGTTCTTC.

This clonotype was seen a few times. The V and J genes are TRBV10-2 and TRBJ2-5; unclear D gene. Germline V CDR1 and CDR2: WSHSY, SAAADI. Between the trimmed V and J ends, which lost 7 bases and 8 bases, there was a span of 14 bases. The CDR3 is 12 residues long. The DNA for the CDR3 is TGCGCCAGCACCGTCCCTCCATCAACCCAGTACTTC. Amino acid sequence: CASTVPPSTQYF.

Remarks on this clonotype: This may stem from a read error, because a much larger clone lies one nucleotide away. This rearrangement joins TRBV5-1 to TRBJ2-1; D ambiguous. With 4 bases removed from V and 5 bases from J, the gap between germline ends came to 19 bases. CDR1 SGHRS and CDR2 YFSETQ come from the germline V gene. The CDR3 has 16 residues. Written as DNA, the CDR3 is TGCGCCAGCAGCCCGATTATGAGAAAGGGCAACAATGAGCAGTTCTTC. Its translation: CASSPIMRKGNNEQFF. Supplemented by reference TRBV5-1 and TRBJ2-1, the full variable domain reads KAGVTQTPRYLIKTRGQQVTLSCSPISGHRSVSWYQQTPGQGLQFLFEYFSETQRNKGNFPGRFSGRQFSNSRSEMNVSTLELGDSALYLCASSPIMRKGNNEQFFGPGTRLTVL.

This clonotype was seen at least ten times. DNA for the CDR3: TGCAGTGCTAGTAGGGCTAGCGGGTCGAGCACAGATACGCAGTATTTT. Translation gives CSASRASGSSTDTQYF. This chain uses TRBV20-1 with TRBJ2-3; 8 nucleotides line up with TRBD2. The CDR3 length is 16 residues. The J segment lost 0 bases and the V segment lost 3 bases, leaving 8 bases of the junction unmatched. Germline CDR1 DFQATT, CDR2 SNEGSKA (reference sequence).

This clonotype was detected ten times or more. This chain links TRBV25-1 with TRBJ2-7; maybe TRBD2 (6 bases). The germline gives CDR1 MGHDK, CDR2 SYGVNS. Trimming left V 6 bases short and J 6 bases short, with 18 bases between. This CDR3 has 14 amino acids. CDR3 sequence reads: CASSFGSAGFEQYF. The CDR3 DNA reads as TGTGCCAGCAGCTTCGGGAGTGCGGGCTTCGAGCAGTACTTC.

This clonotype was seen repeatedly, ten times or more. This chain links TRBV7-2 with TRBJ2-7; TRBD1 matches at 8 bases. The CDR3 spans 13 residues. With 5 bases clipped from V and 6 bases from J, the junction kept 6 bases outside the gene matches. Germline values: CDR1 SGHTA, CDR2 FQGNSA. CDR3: CASSAWTGIEQYF. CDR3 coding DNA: TGTGCCAGCAGCGCCTGGACAGGGATCGAGCAGTACTTC.